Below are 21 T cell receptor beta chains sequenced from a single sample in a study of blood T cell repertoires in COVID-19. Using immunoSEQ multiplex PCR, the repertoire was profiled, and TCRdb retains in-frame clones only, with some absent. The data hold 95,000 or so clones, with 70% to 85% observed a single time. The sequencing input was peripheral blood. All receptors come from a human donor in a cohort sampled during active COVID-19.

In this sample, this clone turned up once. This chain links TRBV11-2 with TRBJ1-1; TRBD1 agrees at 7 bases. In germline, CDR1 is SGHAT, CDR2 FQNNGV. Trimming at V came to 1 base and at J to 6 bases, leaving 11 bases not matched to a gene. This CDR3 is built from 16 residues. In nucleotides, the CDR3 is TGTGCCAGCAGCTTAGCCTGGTTAGGGGGCGGTGCTGAAGCTTTCTTT. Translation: CASSLAWLGGGAEAFF.

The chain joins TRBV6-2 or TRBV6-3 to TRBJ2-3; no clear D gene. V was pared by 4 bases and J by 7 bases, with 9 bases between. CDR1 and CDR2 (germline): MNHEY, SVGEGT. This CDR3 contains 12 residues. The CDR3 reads CASSSPRNTQYF. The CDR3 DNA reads TGTGCCAGCAGTTCCCCGCGCAATACGCAGTATTTT.

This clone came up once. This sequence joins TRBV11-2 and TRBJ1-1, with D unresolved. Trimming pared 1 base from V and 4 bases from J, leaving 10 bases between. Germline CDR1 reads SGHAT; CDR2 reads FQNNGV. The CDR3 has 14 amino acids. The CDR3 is CASSLGPTRTEAFF. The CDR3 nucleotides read TGTGCCAGCAGCTTAGGCCCTACCCGCACTGAAGCTTTCTTT.

CDR3 nucleotides: TGTGCCAGCAGCTTAGGGCTACTACCCAATGAGCAGTTCTTC. Protein product: CASSLGLLPNEQFF. V and J are TRBV11-3 and TRBJ2-1, with no clear D. The CDR3 contains 14 residues. Germline CDR1 SGHNT, CDR2 YENEEA. Trimming pared 1 base from V and 6 bases from J, leaving 10 bases between.

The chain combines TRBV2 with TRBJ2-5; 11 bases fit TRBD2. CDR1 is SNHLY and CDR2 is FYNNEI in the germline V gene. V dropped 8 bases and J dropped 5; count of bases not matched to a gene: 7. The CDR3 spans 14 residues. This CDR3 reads CASGLSGGGETQYF. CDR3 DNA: TGTGCCAGCGGCCTTAGCGGGGGGGGCGAGACCCAGTACTTC.

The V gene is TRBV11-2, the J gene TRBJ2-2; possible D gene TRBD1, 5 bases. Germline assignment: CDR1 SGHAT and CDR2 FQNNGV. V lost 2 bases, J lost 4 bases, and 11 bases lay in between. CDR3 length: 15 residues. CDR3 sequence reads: CASSLLQGGTGELFF. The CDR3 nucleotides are TGTGCCAGCAGCTTATTGCAGGGCGGCACCGGGGAGCTGTTTTTT.

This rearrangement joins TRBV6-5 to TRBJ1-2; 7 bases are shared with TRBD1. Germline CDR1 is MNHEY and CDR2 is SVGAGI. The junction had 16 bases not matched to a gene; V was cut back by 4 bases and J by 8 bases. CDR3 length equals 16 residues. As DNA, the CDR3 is TGTGCCAGCAGTTCCAGGGGGACATCCGCGGCCTCCGGCTACACCTTC. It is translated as CASSSRGTSAASGYTF.

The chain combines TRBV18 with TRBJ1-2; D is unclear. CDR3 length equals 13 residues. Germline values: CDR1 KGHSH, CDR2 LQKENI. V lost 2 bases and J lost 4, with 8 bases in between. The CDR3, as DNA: TGTGCCAGCTCACCATCGGGGTTCTATGGCTACACCTTC. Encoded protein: CASSPSGFYGYTF. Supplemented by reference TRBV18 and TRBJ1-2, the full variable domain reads NAGVMQNPRHLVRRRGQEARLRCSPMKGHSHVYWYRQLPEEGLKFMVYLQKENIIDESGMPKERFSAEFPKEGPSILRIQQVVRGDSAAYFCASSPSGFYGYTFGSGTRLTVV.

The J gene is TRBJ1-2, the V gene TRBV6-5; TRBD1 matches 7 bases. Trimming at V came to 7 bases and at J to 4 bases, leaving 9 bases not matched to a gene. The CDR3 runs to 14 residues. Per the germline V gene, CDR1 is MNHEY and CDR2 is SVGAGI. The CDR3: CASTLTAGGYGYTF. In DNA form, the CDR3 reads TGTGCCAGCACCCTTACGGCAGGGGGCTATGGCTACACCTTC.

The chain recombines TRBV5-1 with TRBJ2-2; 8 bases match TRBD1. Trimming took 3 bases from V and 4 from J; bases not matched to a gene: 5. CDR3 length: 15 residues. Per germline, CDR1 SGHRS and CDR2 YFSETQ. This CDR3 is CASSSTGVGTGELFF. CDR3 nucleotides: TGCGCCAGCAGCTCGACAGGGGTGGGCACCGGGGAGCTGTTTTTT.

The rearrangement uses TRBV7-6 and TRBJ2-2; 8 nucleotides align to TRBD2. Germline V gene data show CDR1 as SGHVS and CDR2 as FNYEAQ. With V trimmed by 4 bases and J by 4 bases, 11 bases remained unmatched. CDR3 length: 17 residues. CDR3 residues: CASSSSGGARGTGELFF. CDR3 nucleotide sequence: TGTGCCAGCAGCTCATCCGGGGGGGCCCGGGGCACCGGGGAGCTGTTTTTT.

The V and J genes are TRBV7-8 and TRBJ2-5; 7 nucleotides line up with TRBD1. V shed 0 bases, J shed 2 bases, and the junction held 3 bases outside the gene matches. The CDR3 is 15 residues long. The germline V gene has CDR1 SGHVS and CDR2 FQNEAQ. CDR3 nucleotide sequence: TGTGCCAGCAGCTTAGCGGTCAGGGGGCAAGAGACCCAGTACTTC. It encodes CASSLAVRGQETQYF.

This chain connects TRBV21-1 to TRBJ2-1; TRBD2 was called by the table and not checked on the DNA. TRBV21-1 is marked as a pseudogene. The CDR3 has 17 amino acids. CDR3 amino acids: CASSRRTSGRSCNEQFF. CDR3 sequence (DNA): TGTGCCAGCAGCCGACGGACTAGCGGGAGGAGTTGCAATGAGCAGTTCTTC.

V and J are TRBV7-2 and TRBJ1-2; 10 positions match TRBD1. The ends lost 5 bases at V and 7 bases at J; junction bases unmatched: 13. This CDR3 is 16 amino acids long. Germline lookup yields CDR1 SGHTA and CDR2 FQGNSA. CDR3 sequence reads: CASSMTGGAVKGGYTF. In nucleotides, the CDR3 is TGTGCCAGCAGCATGACAGGGGGCGCAGTCAAGGGTGGCTACACCTTC. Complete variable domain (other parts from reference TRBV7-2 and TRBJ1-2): GAGVSQSPSNKVTEKGKDVELRCDPISGHTALYWYRQSLGQGLEFLIYFQGNSAPDKSGLPSDRFSAERTGGSVSTLTIQRTQQEDSAVYLCASSMTGGAVKGGYTFGSGTRLTVV.

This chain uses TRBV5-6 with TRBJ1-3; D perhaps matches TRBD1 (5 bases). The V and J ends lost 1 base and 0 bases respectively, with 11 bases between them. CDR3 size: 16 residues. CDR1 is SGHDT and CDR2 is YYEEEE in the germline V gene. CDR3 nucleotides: TGTGCCAGCAGCTTGCAACAGGCAGGCTCTGGAAACACCATATATTTT. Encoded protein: CASSLQQAGSGNTIYF. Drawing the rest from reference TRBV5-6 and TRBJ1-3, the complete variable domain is DAGVTQSPTHLIKTRGQQVTLRCSPKSGHDTVSWYQQALGQGPQFIFQYYEEEERQRGNFPDRFSGHQFPNYSSELNVNALLLGDSALYLCASSLQQAGSGNTIYFGEGSWLTVV.

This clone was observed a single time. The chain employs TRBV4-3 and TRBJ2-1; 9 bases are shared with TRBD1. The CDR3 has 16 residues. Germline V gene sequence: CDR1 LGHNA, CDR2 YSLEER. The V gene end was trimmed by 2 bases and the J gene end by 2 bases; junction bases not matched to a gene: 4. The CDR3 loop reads CASSQPGQGTYNEQFF. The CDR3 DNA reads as TGCGCCAGCAGCCAACCGGGACAGGGAACCTACAATGAGCAGTTCTTC.

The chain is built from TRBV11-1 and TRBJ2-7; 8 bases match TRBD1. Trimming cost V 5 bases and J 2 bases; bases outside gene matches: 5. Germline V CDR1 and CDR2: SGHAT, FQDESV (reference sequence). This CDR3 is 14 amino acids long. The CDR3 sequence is CASSPQDRAYEQYF. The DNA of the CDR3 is TGTGCCAGCAGCCCCCAGGACAGGGCCTACGAGCAGTACTTC.

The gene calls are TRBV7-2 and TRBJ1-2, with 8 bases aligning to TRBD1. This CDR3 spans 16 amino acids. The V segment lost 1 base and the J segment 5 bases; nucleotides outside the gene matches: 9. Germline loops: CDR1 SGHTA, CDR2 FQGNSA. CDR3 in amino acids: CASSLDRGGGRYGYTF. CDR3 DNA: TGTGCCAGCAGCTTAGACAGGGGGGGCGGAAGGTATGGCTACACCTTC.

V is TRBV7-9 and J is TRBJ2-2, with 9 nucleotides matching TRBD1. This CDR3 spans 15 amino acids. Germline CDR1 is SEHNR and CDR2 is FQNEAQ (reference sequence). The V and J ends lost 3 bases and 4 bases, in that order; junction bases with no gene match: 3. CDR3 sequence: CASSFGTGPTGELFF. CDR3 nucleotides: TGTGCCAGCAGCTTCGGGACAGGGCCCACCGGGGAGCTGTTTTTT.

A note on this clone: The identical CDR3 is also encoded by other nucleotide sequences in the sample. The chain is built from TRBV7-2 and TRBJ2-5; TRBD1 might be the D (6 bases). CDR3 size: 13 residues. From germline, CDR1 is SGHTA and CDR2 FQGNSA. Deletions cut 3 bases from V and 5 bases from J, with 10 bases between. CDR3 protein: CASSLGQGETQYF. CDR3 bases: TGTGCCAGCAGCTTGGGGCAGGGGGAGACCCAGTACTTC.

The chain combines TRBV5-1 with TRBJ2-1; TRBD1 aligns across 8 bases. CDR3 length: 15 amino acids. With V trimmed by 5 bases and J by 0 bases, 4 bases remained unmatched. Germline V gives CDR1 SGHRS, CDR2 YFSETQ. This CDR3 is CASSNTGGSYNEQFF. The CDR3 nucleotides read TGCGCCAGCAGTAACACAGGGGGCTCCTACAATGAGCAGTTCTTC.